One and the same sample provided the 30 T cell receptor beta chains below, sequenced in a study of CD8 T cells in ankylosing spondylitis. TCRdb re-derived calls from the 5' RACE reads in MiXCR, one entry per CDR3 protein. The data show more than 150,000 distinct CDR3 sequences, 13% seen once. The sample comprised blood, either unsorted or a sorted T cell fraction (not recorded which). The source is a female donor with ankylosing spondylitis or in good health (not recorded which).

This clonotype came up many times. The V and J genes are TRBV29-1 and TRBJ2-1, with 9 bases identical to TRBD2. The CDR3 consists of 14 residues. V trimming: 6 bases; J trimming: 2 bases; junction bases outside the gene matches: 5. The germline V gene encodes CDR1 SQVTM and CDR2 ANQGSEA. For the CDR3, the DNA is TGCAGCGTCGCGCGGGAGGGGACCTACAATGAGCAGTTCTTC. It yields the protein CSVAREGTYNEQFF.

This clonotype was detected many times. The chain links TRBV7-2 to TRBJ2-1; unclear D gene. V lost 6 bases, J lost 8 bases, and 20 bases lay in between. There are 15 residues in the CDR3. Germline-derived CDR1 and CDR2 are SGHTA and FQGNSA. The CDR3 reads CASSPAGPVSDEQFF. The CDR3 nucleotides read TGTGCCAGCAGTCCTGCCGGTCCCGTCAGCGATGAGCAGTTCTTC.

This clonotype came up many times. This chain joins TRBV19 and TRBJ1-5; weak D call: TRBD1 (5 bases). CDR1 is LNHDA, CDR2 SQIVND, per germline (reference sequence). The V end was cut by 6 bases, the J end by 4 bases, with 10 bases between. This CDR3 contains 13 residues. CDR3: CASSPQGNQPQHF. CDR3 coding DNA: TGTGCCAGTAGCCCCCAGGGAAATCAGCCCCAGCATTTT. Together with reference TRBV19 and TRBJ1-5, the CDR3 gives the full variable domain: DGGITQSPKYLFRKEGQNVTLSCEQNLNHDAMYWYRQDPGQGLRLIYYSQIVNDFQKGDIAEGYSVSREKKESFPLTVTSAQKNPTAFYLCASSPQGNQPQHFGDGTRLSIL.

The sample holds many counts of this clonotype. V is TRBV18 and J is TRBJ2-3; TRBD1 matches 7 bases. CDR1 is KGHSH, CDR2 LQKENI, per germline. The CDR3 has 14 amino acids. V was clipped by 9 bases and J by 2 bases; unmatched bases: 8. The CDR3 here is CASNTGANTDTQYF. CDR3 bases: TGTGCCAGTAATACAGGGGCCAACACAGATACGCAGTATTTT.

CDR3 DNA: TGTGCCAGCCCATCCTACCCGACCCTGAACTCCTACAATGAGCAGTTCTTC. Residues: CASPSYPTLNSYNEQFF. The rearrangement uses TRBV18 and TRBJ2-1, with unresolved D. The CDR3 contains 17 residues. The V gene lost 8 bases and the J gene lost 0 bases, with 20 bases spanning the gap. The V gene's germline CDR1 is KGHSH and CDR2 LQKENI.

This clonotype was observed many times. Written as DNA, the CDR3 is TGTGCCAGCAGTTTAGCTACAGGTCGCCAGCCCCAGCATTTT. Its translation is CASSLATGRQPQHF. The chain has TRBV12-3 or TRBV12-4 and TRBJ1-5; possible D gene TRBD1, 5 bases. The CDR3 consists of 14 residues. V dropped 0 bases and J dropped 7 bases, with 10 bases sitting between them.

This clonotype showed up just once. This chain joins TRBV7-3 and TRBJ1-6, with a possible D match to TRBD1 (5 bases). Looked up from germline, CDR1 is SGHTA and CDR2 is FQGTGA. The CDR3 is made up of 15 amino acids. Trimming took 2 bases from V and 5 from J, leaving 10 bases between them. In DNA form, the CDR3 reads TGTGCCAGCAGCTTAGCAGGGCCGAATAATTCACCCCTCCACTTT. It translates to CASSLAGPNNSPLHF.

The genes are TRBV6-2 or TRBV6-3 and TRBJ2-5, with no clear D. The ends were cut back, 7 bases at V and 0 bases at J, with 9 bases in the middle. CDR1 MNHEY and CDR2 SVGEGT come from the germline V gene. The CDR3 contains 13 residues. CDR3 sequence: CASTLHNQETQYF. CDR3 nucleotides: TGTGCCAGCACCCTCCATAACCAAGAGACCCAGTACTTC.

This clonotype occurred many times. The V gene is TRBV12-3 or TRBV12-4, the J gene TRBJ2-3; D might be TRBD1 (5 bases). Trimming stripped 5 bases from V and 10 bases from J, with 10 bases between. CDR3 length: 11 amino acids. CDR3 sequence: CASSRGQAQYF. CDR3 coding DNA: TGTGCCAGCAGTCGCGGACAAGCGCAGTATTTT.

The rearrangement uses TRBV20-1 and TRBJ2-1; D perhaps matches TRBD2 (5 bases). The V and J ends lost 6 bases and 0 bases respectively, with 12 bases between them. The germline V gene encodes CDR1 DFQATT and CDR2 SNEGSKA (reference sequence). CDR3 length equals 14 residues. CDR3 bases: TGCAGTGCACCAGCGGTGCTCTCCTACAATGAGCAGTTCTTC. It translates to CSAPAVLSYNEQFF.

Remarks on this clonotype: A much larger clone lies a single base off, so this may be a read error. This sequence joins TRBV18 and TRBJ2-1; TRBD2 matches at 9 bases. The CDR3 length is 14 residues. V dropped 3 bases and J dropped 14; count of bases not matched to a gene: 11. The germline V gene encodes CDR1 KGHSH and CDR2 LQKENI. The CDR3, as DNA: TGTGCCAGCTCACCGCGGACTAGCGACCCAAGGAAGTTCTTC. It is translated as CASSPRTSDPRKFF. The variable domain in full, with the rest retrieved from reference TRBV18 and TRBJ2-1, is NAGVMQNPRHLVRRRGQEARLRCSPMKGHSHVYWYRQLPEEGLKFMVYLQKENIIDESGMPKERFSAEFPKEGPSILRIQQVVRGDSAAYFCASSPRTSDPRKFFGPGTRLTVL.

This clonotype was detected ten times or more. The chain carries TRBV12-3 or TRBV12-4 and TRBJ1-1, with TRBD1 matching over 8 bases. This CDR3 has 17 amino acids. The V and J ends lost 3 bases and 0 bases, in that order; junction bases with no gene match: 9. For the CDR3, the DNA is TGTGCCAGCAGTTTGGGGGTAGGGACAGGCTTGAACACTGAAGCTTTCTTT. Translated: CASSLGVGTGLNTEAFF.

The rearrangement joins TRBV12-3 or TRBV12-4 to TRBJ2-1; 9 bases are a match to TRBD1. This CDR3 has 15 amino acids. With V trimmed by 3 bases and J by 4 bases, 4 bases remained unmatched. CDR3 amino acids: CASSLRQGEYNEQFF. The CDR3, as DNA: TGTGCCAGCAGTTTGCGACAGGGGGAGTACAATGAGCAGTTCTTC.

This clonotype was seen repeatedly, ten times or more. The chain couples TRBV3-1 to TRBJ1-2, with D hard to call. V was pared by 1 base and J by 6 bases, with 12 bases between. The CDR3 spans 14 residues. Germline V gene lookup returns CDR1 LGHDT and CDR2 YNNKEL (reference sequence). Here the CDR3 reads CASSQALRLDGYTF. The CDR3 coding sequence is TGTGCCAGCAGCCAAGCGCTTCGATTGGATGGCTACACCTTC.

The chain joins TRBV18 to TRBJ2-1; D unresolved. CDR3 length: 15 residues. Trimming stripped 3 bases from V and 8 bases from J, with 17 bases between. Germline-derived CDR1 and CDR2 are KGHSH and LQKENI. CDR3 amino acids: CASSPYTSRLDEQFF. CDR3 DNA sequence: TGTGCCAGCTCACCGTATACCTCCCGGTTGGATGAGCAGTTCTTC. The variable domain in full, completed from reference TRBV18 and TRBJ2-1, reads NAGVMQNPRHLVRRRGQEARLRCSPMKGHSHVYWYRQLPEEGLKFMVYLQKENIIDESGMPKERFSAEFPKEGPSILRIQQVVRGDSAAYFCASSPYTSRLDEQFFGPGTRLTVL.

DNA of the CDR3: TGTGCCAGCAGGCTCATGGGACGAGAGACCCAGTACTTC. The encoded protein is CASRLMGRETQYF. The chain joins TRBV7-2 to TRBJ2-5, with D possibly being TRBD1 or TRBD2 (5 bases each). CDR3 length: 13 amino acids. Germline V gene sequence: CDR1 SGHTA, CDR2 FQGNSA. V lost 6 bases and J 4 bases, leaving 12 bases between the germline ends.

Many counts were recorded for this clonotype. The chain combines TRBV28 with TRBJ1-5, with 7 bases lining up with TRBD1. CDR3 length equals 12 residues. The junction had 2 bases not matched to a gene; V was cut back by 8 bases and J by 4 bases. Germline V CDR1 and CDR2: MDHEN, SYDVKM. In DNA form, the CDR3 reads TGTGCCAGCTGGACAGGTAATCAGCCCCAGCATTTT. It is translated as CASWTGNQPQHF. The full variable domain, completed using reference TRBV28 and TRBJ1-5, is DVKVTQSSRYLVKRTGEKVFLECVQDMDHENMFWYRQDPGLGLRLIYFSYDVKMKEKGDIPEGYSVSREKKERFSLILESASTNQTSMYLCASWTGNQPQHFGDGTRLSIL.

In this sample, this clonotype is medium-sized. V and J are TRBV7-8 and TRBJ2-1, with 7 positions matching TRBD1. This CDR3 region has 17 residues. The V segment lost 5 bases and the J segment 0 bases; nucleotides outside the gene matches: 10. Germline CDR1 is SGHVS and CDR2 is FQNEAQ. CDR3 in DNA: TGTGCCAGCAGCCCGGAACAGGGGATGTACTCCTACAATGAGCAGTTCTTC. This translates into CASSPEQGMYSYNEQFF.

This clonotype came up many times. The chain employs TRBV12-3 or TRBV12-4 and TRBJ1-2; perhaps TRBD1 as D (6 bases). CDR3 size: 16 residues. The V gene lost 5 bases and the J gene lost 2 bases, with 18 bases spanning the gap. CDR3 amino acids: CASSPNDRSSNYGYTF. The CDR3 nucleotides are TGTGCCAGCAGTCCTAATGACAGGTCGTCAAACTATGGCTACACCTTC.

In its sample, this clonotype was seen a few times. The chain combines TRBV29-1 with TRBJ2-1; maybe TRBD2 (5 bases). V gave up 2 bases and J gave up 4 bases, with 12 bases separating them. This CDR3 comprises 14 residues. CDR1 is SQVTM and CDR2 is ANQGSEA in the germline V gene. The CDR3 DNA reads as TGCAGCGTTGAATCGGCGGAGGTGTACAATGAGCAGTTCTTC. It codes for CSVESAEVYNEQFF.

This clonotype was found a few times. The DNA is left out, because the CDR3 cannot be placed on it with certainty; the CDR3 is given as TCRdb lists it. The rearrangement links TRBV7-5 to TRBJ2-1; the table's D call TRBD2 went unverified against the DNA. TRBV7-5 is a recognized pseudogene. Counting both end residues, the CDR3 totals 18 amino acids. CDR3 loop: CISVPEARGSRTYNEQFF.

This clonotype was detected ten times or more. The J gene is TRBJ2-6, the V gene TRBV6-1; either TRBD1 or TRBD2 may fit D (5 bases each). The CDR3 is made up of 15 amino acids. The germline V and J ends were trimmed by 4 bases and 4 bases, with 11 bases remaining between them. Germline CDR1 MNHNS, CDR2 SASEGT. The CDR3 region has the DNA TGTGCCAGCAGTGTAACTGGGGACGGGGCCAACGTCCTGACTTTC. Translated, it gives CASSVTGDGANVLTF.

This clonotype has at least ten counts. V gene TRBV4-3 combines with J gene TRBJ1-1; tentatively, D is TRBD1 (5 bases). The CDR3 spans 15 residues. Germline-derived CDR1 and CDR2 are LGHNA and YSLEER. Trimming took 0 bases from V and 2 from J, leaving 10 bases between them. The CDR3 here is CASSQDPGSNTEAFF. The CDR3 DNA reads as TGCGCCAGCAGCCAAGATCCAGGGTCCAACACTGAAGCTTTCTTT.

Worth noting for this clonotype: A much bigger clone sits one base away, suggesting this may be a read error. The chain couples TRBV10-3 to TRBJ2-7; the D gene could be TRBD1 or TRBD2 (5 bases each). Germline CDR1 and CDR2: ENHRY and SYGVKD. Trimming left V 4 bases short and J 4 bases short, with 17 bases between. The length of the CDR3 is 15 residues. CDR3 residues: CAISVGTSEGYEQYF. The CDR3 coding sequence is TGTGCCATCAGTGTAGGAACCTCCGAGGGGTACGAGCAGTACTTC.

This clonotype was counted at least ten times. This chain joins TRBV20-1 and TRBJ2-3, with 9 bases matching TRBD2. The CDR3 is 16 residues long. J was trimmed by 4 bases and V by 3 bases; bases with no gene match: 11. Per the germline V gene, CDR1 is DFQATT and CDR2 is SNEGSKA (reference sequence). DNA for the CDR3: TGCAGTGCTAGGGGGGTTCGCGGGAGGGCCGCAGATACGCAGTATTTT. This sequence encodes CSARGVRGRAADTQYF.

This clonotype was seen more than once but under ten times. The CDR3 here is CASSSDAGGFYTGELFF. For the CDR3, the DNA is TGTGCCAGCAGCTCCGACGCGGGAGGGTTCTACACCGGGGAGCTGTTTTTT. V gene TRBV7-9 combines with J gene TRBJ2-2; 9 bases are a match to TRBD2. The CDR3 extends over 17 amino acids. Germline V gives CDR1 SEHNR, CDR2 FQNEAQ (reference sequence). The V segment lost 4 bases and the J segment 3 bases; nucleotides outside the gene matches: 9.

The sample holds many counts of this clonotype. The CDR3 DNA reads TGTGCCAGCAGCGTAGGGAACCCTCTTCCCACAGATACGCAGTATTTT. Its protein product is CASSVGNPLPTDTQYF. The rearrangement uses TRBV9 and TRBJ2-3; D remains ambiguous. CDR1 and CDR2 (germline): SGDLS, YYNGEE. The CDR3 has 16 residues. The germline V and J ends were trimmed by 0 bases and 2 bases, with 13 bases remaining between them.

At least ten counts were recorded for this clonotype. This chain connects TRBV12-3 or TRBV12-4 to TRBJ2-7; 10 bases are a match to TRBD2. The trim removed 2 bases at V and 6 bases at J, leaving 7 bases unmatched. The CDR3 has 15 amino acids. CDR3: CASSLSLAGDGEQYF. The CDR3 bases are TGTGCCAGCAGTTTATCGCTAGCGGGAGACGGCGAGCAGTACTTC.

This chain's CDR3 is CASSYSGQGGLAVQETQYF. CDR3 in DNA: TGTGCCAGCAGTTACTCGGGTCAGGGGGGACTAGCGGTCCAAGAGACCCAGTACTTC. V usage is TRBV6-5 and J usage is TRBJ2-5; 11 positions agree with TRBD2. CDR3 length: 19 residues. V gave up 0 bases and J gave up 1 base; unmatched junction bases: 10. Germline V gene sequence: CDR1 MNHEY, CDR2 SVGAGI.

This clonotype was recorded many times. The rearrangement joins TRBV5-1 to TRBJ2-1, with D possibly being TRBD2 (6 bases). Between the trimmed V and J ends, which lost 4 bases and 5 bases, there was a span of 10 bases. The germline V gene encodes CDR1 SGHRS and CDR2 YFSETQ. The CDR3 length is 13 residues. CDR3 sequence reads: CASSPPSDNEQFF. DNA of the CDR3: TGCGCCAGCAGCCCCCCTAGCGACAATGAGCAGTTCTTC.